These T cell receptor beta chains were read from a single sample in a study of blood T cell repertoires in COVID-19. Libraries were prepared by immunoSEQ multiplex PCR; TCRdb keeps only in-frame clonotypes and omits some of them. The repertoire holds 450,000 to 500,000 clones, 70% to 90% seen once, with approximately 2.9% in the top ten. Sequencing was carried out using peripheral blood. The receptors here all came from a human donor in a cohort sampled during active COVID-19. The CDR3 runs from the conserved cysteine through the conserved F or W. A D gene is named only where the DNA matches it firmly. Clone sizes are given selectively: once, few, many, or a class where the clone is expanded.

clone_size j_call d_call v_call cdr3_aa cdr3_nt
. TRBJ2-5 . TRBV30 CAWSAQGIAETQYF TGTGCCTGGAGTGCTCAGGGAATCGCTGAGACCCAGTACTTC
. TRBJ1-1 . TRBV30 CAWRASLNTEAFF TGTGCCTGGAGGGCTTCCTTGAACACTGAAGCTTTCTTT
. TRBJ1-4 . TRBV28 CASSPPRGTHEKLFF TGTGCCAGCAGTCCACCTAGGGGCACGCATGAAAAACTGTTTTTT
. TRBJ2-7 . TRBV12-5 CASGLVPDSLSRYEQYF TGTGCTAGTGGTTTGGTACCGGACTCTCTTAGTAGGTACGAGCAGTACTTC
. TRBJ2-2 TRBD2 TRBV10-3 CAIRGTSGRNTGELFF TGTGCCATCAGGGGGACTAGTGGGAGAAATACCGGGGAGCTGTTTTTT
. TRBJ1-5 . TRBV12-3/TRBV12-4 CASSLSRDQPQHF TGTGCCAGCAGTTTATCACGGGATCAGCCCCAGCATTTT
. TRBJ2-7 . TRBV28 CASRSPSREQYF TGTGCCAGCAGATCCCCTAGCCGAGAGCAGTACTTC
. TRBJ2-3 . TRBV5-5 CASFIGGATDTQYF TGTGCCAGCTTCATCGGGGGAGCCACAGATACGCAGTATTTT
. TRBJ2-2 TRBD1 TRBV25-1 CASRPGQANTGELFF TGTGCCAGCAGACCGGGACAGGCGAACACCGGGGAGCTGTTTTTT
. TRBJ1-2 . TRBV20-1 CSARGSEDYTF TGCAGTGCTAGAGGGAGCGAGGACTACACCTTC
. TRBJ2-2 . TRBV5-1 CASSSDTGELFF TGCGCCAGCAGCTCCGACACCGGGGAGCTGTTTTTT
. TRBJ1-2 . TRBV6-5 CASSSAGGRYGYTF TGTGCCAGCAGTTCCGCCGGGGGGCGGTATGGCTACACCTTC
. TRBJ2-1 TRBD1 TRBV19 CASSRTGGSRDEQFF TGTGCCAGTAGCCGAACAGGGGGAAGTAGGGATGAGCAGTTCTTC
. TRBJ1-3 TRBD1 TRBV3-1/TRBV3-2 CASSQEKTGRGNTIYF TGTGCCAGCAGCCAAGAAAAGACAGGGCGCGGAAACACCATATATTTT
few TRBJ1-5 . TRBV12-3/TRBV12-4 CASSPGANQPQHF TGTGCCAGCAGTCCAGGGGCCAATCAGCCCCAGCATTTT
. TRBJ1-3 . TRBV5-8 CASSLPGLPSGNTIYF TGTGCCAGCAGCTTACCGGGACTCCCCTCTGGAAACACCATATATTTT
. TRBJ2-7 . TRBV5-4 CASSPAGTYEQYF TGTGCCAGCAGCCCGGCCGGGACTTACGAGCAGTACTTC
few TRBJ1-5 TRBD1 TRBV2 CASSEPTGGHQPQHF TGTGCCAGCAGTGAACCGACAGGGGGCCATCAGCCCCAGCATTTT
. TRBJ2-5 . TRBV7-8 CASSLGGAQETQYF TGTGCCAGCAGCCTCGGTGGGGCCCAAGAGACCCAGTACTTC
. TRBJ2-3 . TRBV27 CASSLFIVGGGTDTQYF TGTGCCAGCAGTTTATTTATAGTGGGGGGTGGCACAGATACGCAGTATTTT
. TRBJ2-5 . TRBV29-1 CSVRPTPKPTQYF TGCAGCGTGAGGCCCACACCCAAGCCGACCCAGTACTTC
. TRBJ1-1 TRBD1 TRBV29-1 CSVTPGGADTEAFF TGCAGCGTTACCCCAGGGGGCGCGGACACTGAAGCTTTCTTT
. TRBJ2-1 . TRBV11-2 CASSPAAAYNEQFF TGTGCCAGCAGTCCGGCGGCAGCCTACAATGAGCAGTTCTTC
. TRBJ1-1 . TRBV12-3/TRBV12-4 CASNAKGTEAFF TGTGCCAGCAACGCGAAGGGGACTGAAGCTTTCTTT
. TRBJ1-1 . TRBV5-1 CASSMQGSSTATEAFF TGCGCCAGCAGCATGCAGGGTTCCAGTACCGCCACTGAAGCTTTCTTT
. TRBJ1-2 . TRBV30 CAWRLKPGRHGYTF TGTGCCTGGAGACTGAAGCCAGGGCGGCATGGCTACACCTTC
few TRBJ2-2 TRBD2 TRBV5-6 CASSLVLAGGSGELFF TGTGCCAGCAGCTTGGTCCTAGCGGGCGGGAGCGGGGAGCTGTTTTTT
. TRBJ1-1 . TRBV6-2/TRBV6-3 CASSYVNGHTEAFF TGTGCCAGCAGTTACGTCAATGGCCACACTGAAGCTTTCTTT
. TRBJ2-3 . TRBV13 CASSPRNRRTDTQYF TGTGCCAGCAGCCCCCGTAACAGGCGCACAGATACGCAGTATTTT
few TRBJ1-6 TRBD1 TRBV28 CASSPRGQGVGSPLHF TGTGCCAGCAGTCCGCGTGGACAGGGGGTAGGGTCACCCCTCCACTTT
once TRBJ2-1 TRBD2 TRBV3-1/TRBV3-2 CASSQKERGLGQFF TGTGCCAGCAGCCAAAAAGAGCGGGGGTTGGGGCAGTTCTTC
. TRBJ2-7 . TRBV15 CATSRDRGLFYEQYF TGTGCCACCAGCAGAGATAGGGGACTTTTCTACGAGCAGTACTTC